Listed here are 19 T cell receptor beta chains from one sample, sequenced in a study of regulatory T cells in long-lasting Graves disease. TCR beta libraries were built with iRepertoire HTBI primers and Arm-PCR of CDR3 regions. TCRdb reprocessed the multiplex PCR reads with MiXCR, giving one entry per CDR3 protein. The sample has roughly 250,000 distinct CDR3 sequences, about 20% seen once; the top ten hold 14%. The time point is: newly diagnosed GD, antithyroid drugs for less than 3 months. Isolated PBMC RNA provided the starting material for the TCR library. These data also featured in a second study, about T cells in Graves' hyperthyroidism and ophthalmopathy.

The source was peripheral blood mononuclear cells (PBMCs), collected at new diagnosis, from a patient treated with antithyroid drugs. Receptors were obtained from a woman in her thirties with Graves disease.

This clonotype was recorded many times. This chain connects TRBV5-1 to TRBJ1-4; D gene unclear. The ends were cut back, 0 bases at V and 4 bases at J, with 4 bases in the middle. CDR1 is SGHRS and CDR2 is YFSETQ in the germline V gene. The CDR3 is made up of 13 amino acids. Here the CDR3 DNA reads TGCGCCAGCAGCTTGGAGCATAATGAAAAACTGTTTTTT. Translating gives CASSLEHNEKLFF.

This clonotype was recorded many times. V and J are TRBV20-1 and TRBJ2-1, with 12 bases identical to TRBD1. V lost 6 bases and J lost 9; bases outside the gene matches: 9. There are 14 residues in the CDR3. Germline lookup yields CDR1 DFQATT and CDR2 SNEGSKA (reference sequence). CDR3 protein: CSALLGQGAREQFF. The CDR3, as DNA: TGCAGTGCGCTATTGGGACAGGGGGCCCGTGAGCAGTTCTTC.

The rearrangement links TRBV19 to TRBJ1-3; 7 bases are a match to TRBD1. The junction had 4 bases not matched to a gene; V was cut back by 2 bases and J by 0 bases. In germline, CDR1 is LNHDA, CDR2 SQIVND (reference sequence). CDR3 length equals 16 residues. CDR3 in DNA: TGTGCCAGTAGTATACCGGGACAGTTCTCTGGAAACACCATATATTTT. It is translated as CASSIPGQFSGNTIYF.

The table lists this clonotype with a few counts. A much larger clone is a single base away; this may be a read error. The chain recombines TRBV11-2 with TRBJ2-1; 7 bases agree with TRBD1. The germline CDR1 and CDR2 sequences are SGHAT and FQNNGV. The J segment lost 12 bases and the V segment lost 5 bases, leaving 7 bases of the junction unmatched. There are 12 residues in the CDR3. The CDR3 spells CASSPRTGGQFF. In DNA, the CDR3 is TGTGCCAGCAGCCCCCGGACAGGCGGGCAGTTCTTC.

This clonotype turned up a few times. With a much larger clone just one base away, this may be a read error. The chain combines TRBV9 with TRBJ1-4; D unclear. Germline CDR1 is SGDLS and CDR2 is YYNGEE. The CDR3 contains 16 residues. Trimming removed 0 bases at V and 0 bases at J, with 9 bases between. The CDR3 reads CASSVDHGSTNEKLFF. The CDR3 DNA follows: TGTGCCAGCAGCGTAGATCACGGTTCAACTAATGAAAAACTGTTTTTT.

The V and J genes are TRBV20-1 and TRBJ2-1; 11 nucleotides match TRBD2. This CDR3 has 13 amino acids. CDR1 DFQATT and CDR2 SNEGSKA come from the germline V gene (reference sequence). The CDR3 sequence is CGFLAGGRGEQFF. The CDR3 DNA follows: TGCGGGTTTTTAGCGGGGGGGCGAGGTGAGCAGTTCTTC.

This clonotype has at least ten counts. This chain connects TRBV28 to TRBJ2-7, with 11 nucleotides matching TRBD1. V was clipped by 5 bases and J by 6 bases; unmatched bases: 6. The V gene's germline CDR1 is MDHEN and CDR2 SYDVKM. The CDR3 runs to 14 residues. The CDR3 loop is CASSLRTGGGEQYF. CDR3 in DNA: TGTGCCAGCAGTCTCCGGACAGGGGGCGGCGAGCAGTACTTC.

This clonotype has ten or more counts. One base away lies a much larger clone, so this may be a sequencing read error. The rearrangement links TRBV12-3 or TRBV12-4 to TRBJ2-7, with unresolved D. The CDR3 runs 11 residues. Trimming pared 5 bases from V and 4 bases from J, leaving 6 bases between. CDR3 protein: CASSTHYEQYF. The CDR3 DNA follows: TGTGCCAGCAGTACCCATTACGAGCAGTACTTC.

For this clonotype: Since a far larger clone is one base different, this is likely a read error. V and J are TRBV20-1 and TRBJ2-7; TRBD1 might be the D (5 bases). Looked up from germline, CDR1 is DFQATT and CDR2 is SNEGSKA (reference sequence). With 2 bases removed from V and 7 bases from J, the gap between germline ends came to 12 bases. The CDR3 has 12 amino acids. CDR3 bases: TGCAGTGCTAGACTGACAGAGCGTGAGCAGTACTTC. Translating gives CSARLTEREQYF.

This clonotype was found many times. The chain combines TRBV7-8 with TRBJ2-3; 13 bases are a match to TRBD2. With V trimmed by 2 bases and J by 1 base, 6 bases remained unmatched. Germline values: CDR1 SGHVS, CDR2 FQNEAQ. This CDR3 has 18 residues. CDR3 protein: CASSLKGTSGVGTDTQYF. The CDR3 DNA follows: TGTGCCAGCAGCTTAAAGGGGACTAGCGGGGTAGGCACAGATACGCAGTATTTT. Variable domain in full (rest from reference TRBV7-8 and TRBJ2-3): GAGVSQSPRYKVAKRGQDVALRCDPISGHVSLFWYQQALGQGPEFLTYFQNEAQLDKSGLPSDRFFAERPEGSVSTLKIQRTQQEDSAVYLCASSLKGTSGVGTDTQYFGPGTRLTVL.

This clonotype has just a few counts. The genes are TRBV4-1 and TRBJ1-3, with D possibly matching TRBD1 (5 bases). In germline, CDR1 is MGHRA, CDR2 YSYEKL. The CDR3 runs 16 residues. Trimming cost V 0 bases and J 0 bases, with 9 bases left between them. CDR3 residues: CASSQEGAFSGNTIYF. The DNA of the CDR3 is TGCGCCAGCAGCCAAGAAGGGGCTTTCTCTGGAAACACCATATATTTT.

The V and J genes are TRBV7-6 and TRBJ2-1; the D gene is possibly TRBD1 (5 bases). CDR3 length: 14 residues. Germline values: CDR1 SGHVS, CDR2 FNYEAQ. Deletions cut 5 bases from V and 4 bases from J, with 12 bases between. The CDR3 sequence: CASSLRTSYNEQFF. The DNA of the CDR3 is TGTGCCAGCAGCCTCCGGACAAGTTACAATGAGCAGTTCTTC.

This clonotype has ten or more counts. The V call is TRBV5-1, the J call TRBJ2-3; D gene uncertain. Between the trimmed V and J ends, which lost 7 bases and 0 bases, there was a span of 6 bases. CDR3 size: 12 residues. CDR1 is SGHRS and CDR2 is YFSETQ in the germline V gene. CDR3 sequence reads: CASLGSTDTQYF. The CDR3 coding sequence is TGCGCCAGCTTGGGTAGCACAGATACGCAGTATTTT.

The gene calls are TRBV20-1 and TRBJ2-7, with D possibly called TRBD1 or TRBD2 (6 bases each). The germline gives CDR1 DFQATT, CDR2 SNEGSKA (reference sequence). The CDR3 has 14 residues. V was cut by 3 bases and J by 4 bases, with 16 bases left in between. The CDR3 DNA follows: TGCAGTGCTAGCTCCGGGGGCGGTAGGTACGAGCAGTACTTC. Its protein is CSASSGGGRYEQYF.

This clonotype was picked up many times. CDR3 protein: CASRSTSPYEQYF. The CDR3 nucleotides read TGTGCCAGCAGATCGACCTCCCCTTACGAGCAGTACTTC. V and J are TRBV12-3 or TRBV12-4 and TRBJ2-7; D not certain. The V end was cut by 6 bases, the J end by 4 bases, with 13 bases between. The CDR3 is 13 amino acids.

This clonotype was seen many times. The rearrangement links TRBV7-9 to TRBJ2-3, with D perhaps matching TRBD1 (6 bases). V was trimmed by 1 base and J by 5 bases, leaving 13 bases between them. The length of the CDR3 is 15 residues. CDR1 is SEHNR, CDR2 FQNEAQ, per germline (reference sequence). The CDR3 protein is CASSLVRGKGDTQYF. CDR3 nucleotide sequence: TGTGCCAGCAGCTTAGTCAGGGGCAAGGGAGATACGCAGTATTTT.

About this clonotype: A far larger clone is off by one base, so a read error is likely. The CDR3, as DNA: TGTGCCAGCAGCTCCCTAATAAGACTAGCGGGGCACAATGAGCAGTTCTTC. Protein sequence: CASSSLIRLAGHNEQFF. This chain joins TRBV2 and TRBJ2-1, with 11 nucleotides matching TRBD2. Looked up from germline, CDR1 is SNHLY and CDR2 is FYNNEI. The CDR3 covers 17 residues. V gave up 6 bases and J gave up 5 bases; unmatched junction bases: 12.

The V and J genes are TRBV20-1 and TRBJ1-5, with D possibly matching TRBD1 (5 bases). The germline CDR1 and CDR2 sequences are DFQATT and SNEGSKA (reference sequence). The germline V and J ends were trimmed by 6 bases and 4 bases, with 19 bases remaining between them. This CDR3 spans 15 amino acids. The CDR3 bases are TGCAGTGCCCTACCGGGGGGTCCGCGGAATCAGCCCCAGCATTTT. This encodes CSALPGGPRNQPQHF.

This clonotype was counted many times. V usage is TRBV6-2 or TRBV6-3 and J usage is TRBJ2-2; possible D gene TRBD1, 5 bases. V was pared by 2 bases and J by 6 bases, with 13 bases between. CDR3 length: 15 residues. CDR1 MNHEY and CDR2 SVGEGT come from the germline V gene. The CDR3 DNA reads as TGTGCCAGCAGTTACGGCAGGGCGTCATCCGGGGAGCTGTTTTTT. Protein product: CASSYGRASSGELFF.